The 13 T cell receptor beta chains given below trace back to one sample, sequenced in a study of blood T cell repertoires in COVID-19. Using immunoSEQ multiplex PCR, the repertoire was profiled, and TCRdb retains in-frame clones only, with some absent. The sample has roughly 42,000 clones; nearly 90% are singletons. The sequenced sample consisted of peripheral blood. These receptors originate from a man aged 55 to 70 with acute or convalescent COVID-19.

The chain links TRBV19 to TRBJ1-1; 8 positions match TRBD1. CDR1 LNHDA and CDR2 SQIVND come from the germline V gene (reference sequence). V was pared by 5 bases and J by 7 bases, with 6 bases of the junction left unmatched. The CDR3 is 13 residues long. CDR3 DNA sequence: TGTGCCAGTAGTTTAGGACAGGGTGTTGAAGCTTTCTTT. This sequence encodes CASSLGQGVEAFF.

With respect to this clone: Other DNA sequences from this sample encode an identical CDR3 as well. V usage is TRBV19 and J usage is TRBJ1-1, with TRBD1 matching 8 bases. The CDR3 consists of 13 residues. The ends lost 4 bases at V and 4 bases at J; junction bases unmatched: 2. Germline CDR1 is LNHDA and CDR2 is SQIVND (reference sequence). The CDR3 DNA sequence: TGTGCCAGTAGTACACAGGGGGGCACTGAAGCTTTCTTT. Translation gives CASSTQGGTEAFF. Full variable domain (rest looked up from reference TRBV19 and TRBJ1-1): DGGITQSPKYLFRKEGQNVTLSCEQNLNHDAMYWYRQDPGQGLRLIYYSQIVNDFQKGDIAEGYSVSREKKESFPLTVTSAQKNPTAFYLCASSTQGGTEAFFGQGTRLTVV.

CDR3 sequence reads: CASSYRQGLGYTF. The CDR3 DNA reads as TGTGCCAGCAGTTACAGGCAGGGACTTGGCTACACCTTC. The chain joins TRBV6-5 to TRBJ1-2, with D perhaps matching TRBD1 (5 bases). This CDR3 region has 13 residues. The V end was cut by 2 bases, the J end by 7 bases, with 11 bases between. The V gene's germline CDR1 is MNHEY and CDR2 SVGAGI.

J is TRBJ1-3 and V is TRBV30; possibly TRBD1 for D (6 bases). CDR3 length equals 13 residues. Looked up from germline, CDR1 is GTSNPN and CDR2 is SVGIG (reference sequence). The V end was cut by 7 bases, the J end by 4 bases, with 14 bases between. The CDR3, as DNA: TGTGCCTCCAAATTCGGACAGGGAAACACCATATATTTT. Protein sequence: CASKFGQGNTIYF.

This clone was recorded only once. The V call is TRBV25-1, the J call TRBJ1-2, with TRBD1 identical over 7 bases. Per germline, CDR1 MGHDK and CDR2 SYGVNS. The CDR3 totals 14 residues. V lost 1 base to trimming and J lost 3 bases; unmatched junction nucleotides: 2. The DNA of the CDR3 is TGTGCCAGCAGTGAATGGGGACAGTACTATGGCTACACCTTC. Protein sequence: CASSEWGQYYGYTF.

This clone was detected only once. The chain links TRBV19 to TRBJ1-6; no reliable D call. CDR3 length equals 14 residues. Looked up from germline, CDR1 is LNHDA and CDR2 is SQIVND (reference sequence). V lost 2 bases and J 6 bases, leaving 8 bases between the germline ends. The CDR3, as DNA: TGTGCCAGTAGTATATCCCCCCTTAATTCACCCCTCCACTTT. As protein: CASSISPLNSPLHF.

V and J are TRBV19 and TRBJ1-1; D not resolved. The CDR3 length is 14 residues. Germline CDR1 LNHDA, CDR2 SQIVND (reference sequence). Trimming took off 3 bases at V and 1 base at J, with 9 bases between the two ends. The CDR3 DNA reads as TGTGCCAGTAGTATCTCACAGAAGAACACTGAAGCTTTCTTT. It codes for CASSISQKNTEAFF. The variable domain in full, completed from reference TRBV19 and TRBJ1-1, reads DGGITQSPKYLFRKEGQNVTLSCEQNLNHDAMYWYRQDPGQGLRLIYYSQIVNDFQKGDIAEGYSVSREKKESFPLTVTSAQKNPTAFYLCASSISQKNTEAFFGQGTRLTVV.

The genes are TRBV6-5 and TRBJ1-2; TRBD1 aligns across 7 bases. The trim removed 7 bases at V and 6 bases at J, leaving 8 bases unmatched. Germline CDR1 MNHEY, CDR2 SVGAGI. This CDR3 is built from 13 residues. CDR3 loop: CASTDRETDGYTF. Here the CDR3 DNA reads TGTGCCAGCACCGACAGGGAAACTGATGGCTACACCTTC.

The rearrangement uses TRBV24-1 and TRBJ2-3, with 9 bases that match TRBD2. The CDR3 consists of 16 residues. CDR1 and CDR2 from the germline V gene are KGHDR and SFDVKD. J lost 2 bases, V lost 5 bases, and 7 bases had no gene match. This CDR3 is CATSAAGGRFTDTQYF. CDR3 DNA sequence: TGTGCCACCAGTGCGGCGGGGGGGCGATTCACAGATACGCAGTATTTT.

This chain links TRBV12-5 with TRBJ2-3; 9 nucleotides match TRBD2. From germline, CDR1 is LGHNT and CDR2 FRNRAP. Trimming at V came to 1 base and at J to 2 bases, leaving 10 bases not matched to a gene. This CDR3 comprises 18 residues. The CDR3 DNA is TGTGCTAGTGGTTTGGACCCTCTAGCGGGGAGTTCCACAGATACGCAGTATTTT. Translation: CASGLDPLAGSSTDTQYF.

The chain joins TRBV7-6 to TRBJ1-4; D is ambiguous. This CDR3 has 16 amino acids. With 4 bases removed from V and 6 bases from J, the gap between germline ends came to 18 bases. Germline V CDR1 and CDR2: SGHVS, FNYEAQ. CDR3 nucleotide sequence: TGTGCCAGCAGCTCGAAACAGTTGGCCACGGATGAAAAACTGTTTTTT. Protein: CASSSKQLATDEKLFF.

The V gene is TRBV18, the J gene TRBJ2-7; 13 bases are a match to TRBD2. V lost 3 bases to trimming and J lost 5 bases; unmatched junction nucleotides: 7. The CDR3 is 16 residues long. Germline CDR1 KGHSH, CDR2 LQKENI. CDR3 region: CASSPPGLAGRDEQYF. Written as DNA, the CDR3 is TGTGCCAGCTCACCTCCGGGACTAGCGGGGAGGGACGAGCAGTACTTC. The whole variable domain, filled in from reference TRBV18 and TRBJ2-7, reads NAGVMQNPRHLVRRRGQEARLRCSPMKGHSHVYWYRQLPEEGLKFMVYLQKENIIDESGMPKERFSAEFPKEGPSILRIQQVVRGDSAAYFCASSPPGLAGRDEQYFGPGTRLTVT.

The chain links TRBV4-3 to TRBJ1-1; 7 bases fit TRBD1. The germline V gene has CDR1 LGHNA and CDR2 YSLEER. The ends lost 1 base at V and 0 bases at J; junction bases unmatched: 2. The CDR3 loop spans 15 amino acids. The CDR3 region is CASSQGGQVNTEAFF. CDR3 DNA sequence: TGCGCCAGCAGCCAAGGTGGACAGGTGAACACTGAAGCTTTCTTT.